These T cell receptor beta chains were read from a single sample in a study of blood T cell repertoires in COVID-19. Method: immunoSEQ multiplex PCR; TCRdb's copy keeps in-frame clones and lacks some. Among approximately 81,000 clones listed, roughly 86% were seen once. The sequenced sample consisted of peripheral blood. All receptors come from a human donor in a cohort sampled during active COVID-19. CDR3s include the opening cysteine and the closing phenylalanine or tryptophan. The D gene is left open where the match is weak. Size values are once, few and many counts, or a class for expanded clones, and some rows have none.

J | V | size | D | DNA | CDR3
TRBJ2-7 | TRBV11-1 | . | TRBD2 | TGTGCCAGCAGCCCCCGCGGGGGCTACGAGCAGTACTTC | CASSPRGGYEQYF
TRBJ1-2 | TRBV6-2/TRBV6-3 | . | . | TGTGCCAGCAGTTACTCGTTGGGAGGTGGCTACACCTTC | CASSYSLGGGYTF
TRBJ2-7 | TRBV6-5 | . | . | TGTGCCAGCAAAACAGGTTCCTCCTACGAGCAGTACTTC | CASKTGSSYEQYF
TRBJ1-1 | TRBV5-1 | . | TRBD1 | TGCGCCAGCAGCTTTGGCCCGGGACAGGGGGCGAGAAAGGCTTTCTTT | CASSFGPGQGARKAFF
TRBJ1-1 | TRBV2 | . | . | TGTGCCAGCAGGACCCAGGGCACTGAAGCTTTCTTT | CASRTQGTEAFF
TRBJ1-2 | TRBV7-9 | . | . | TGTGCCAGCAGCACTACAGGGCTAAACTATGGCTACACCTTC | CASSTTGLNYGYTF
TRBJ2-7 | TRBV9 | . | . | TGTGCCAGCAGCACCCCCAAGAGCGAGCAGTACTTC | CASSTPKSEQYF
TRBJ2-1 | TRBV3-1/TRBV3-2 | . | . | TGTGCCAGCAGCCAAGGCGGGGAGCAGTTCTTC | CASSQGGEQFF
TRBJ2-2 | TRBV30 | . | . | TGTGCCTGGACCACTGGGGGGGGCTGGTTGTTTTTT | CAWTTGGGWLFF
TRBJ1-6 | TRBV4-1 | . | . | TGCGCCAGCAGCCAAGATTTGAAAGATAGACCCCTCCACTTT | CASSQDLKDRPLHF
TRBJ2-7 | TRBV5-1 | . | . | TGCGCCAGCAGCGTCCCGGGGGCCTACGAGCAGTACTTC | CASSVPGAYEQYF
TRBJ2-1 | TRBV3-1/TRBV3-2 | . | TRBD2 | TGTGCCAGCAGCCTCCAGGGACTAGCGGGGAAACAGTTCTTC | CASSLQGLAGKQFF
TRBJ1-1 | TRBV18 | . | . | TGTGCCAGCTCACCACCCAAGACAGCGAACACTGAAGCTTTCTTT | CASSPPKTANTEAFF
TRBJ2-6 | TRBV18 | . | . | TGTGCCAGCTCACCGTTCGGCTCTGGGGCCAACGTCCTGACTTTC | CASSPFGSGANVLTF
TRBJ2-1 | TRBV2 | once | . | TGTGCCAGCAGCCTGACAGGAAACAATGAGCAGTTCTTC | CASSLTGNNEQFF
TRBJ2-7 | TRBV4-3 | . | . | TGCGCCAGCAGCCAAGGCGGGACGTGGAGCTCCTACGAGCAGTACTTC | CASSQGGTWSSYEQYF
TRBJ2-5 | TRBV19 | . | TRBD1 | TGTGCCAGTAGCCCTAGGGACAGGGGGAGCGAGACCCAGTACTTC | CASSPRDRGSETQYF
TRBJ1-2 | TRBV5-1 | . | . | TGCGCCAGCAGCTTGCTTGGGACATCGAATGGCTACACCTTC | CASSLLGTSNGYTF
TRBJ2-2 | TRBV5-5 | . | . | TGTGCCAGCACGACCCACAGGGAAACCGGGGAGCTGTTTTTT | CASTTHRETGELFF
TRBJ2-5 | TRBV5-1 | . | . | TGCGCCAGCAGCTTCTGGACAGACCAAGAGACCCAGTACTTC | CASSFWTDQETQYF
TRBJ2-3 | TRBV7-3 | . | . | TGTGCCAGCAGCTCGGGGAACACAGATACGCAGTATTTT | CASSSGNTDTQYF
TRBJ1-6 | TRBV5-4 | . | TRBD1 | TGTGCCAGCAGCCCCCGGGACAGTCCTTTTAATTCACCCCTCCACTTT | CASSPRDSPFNSPLHF
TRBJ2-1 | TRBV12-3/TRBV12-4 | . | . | TGTGCCAGCAGTTCTTCCAATGAGCAGTTCTTC | CASSSSNEQFF
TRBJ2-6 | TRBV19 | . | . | TGTGCCAGTAGTTATAGGACAAGCTCCTCCTCCGGGGCCAACGTCCTGACTTTC | CASSYRTSSSSGANVLTF
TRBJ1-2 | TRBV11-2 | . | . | TGTGCCAGCAGCTCCCACAGGGAAGTTGGTGGCTACACCTTC | CASSSHREVGGYTF
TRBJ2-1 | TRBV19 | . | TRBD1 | TGTGCCAGTATTAACAGGGGCGCAAACAATGAGCAGTTCTTC | CASINRGANNEQFF
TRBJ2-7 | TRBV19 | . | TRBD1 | TGTGCCACTCGGACAGGGCCTGGGGAGCAGTACTTC | CATRTGPGEQYF